Each of the 9 T cell receptor beta chains below was sequenced from the same sample in a study of cytomegalovirus exposure and HLA in healthy donors. The PCR contained 60 Vbeta and 13 Jbeta primers. Clones were read by immunoSEQ multiplex PCR, and TCRdb kept only the in-frame ones, dropping some. Of over 150,000 clones listed, 70% to 90% are singletons. The sequenced material came from PBMCs. These receptors all stem from a woman in her late teens or twenties in good health and CMV-seronegative.

This chain uses TRBV2 with TRBJ1-1; TRBD1 matches 10 bases. This CDR3 is 13 amino acids long. Germline CDR1 and CDR2: SNHLY and FYNNEI. The junction had 3 bases not matched to a gene; V was cut back by 7 bases and J by 4 bases. As DNA, the CDR3 is TGTGCCAGCACCCGGACAGGGGGCACTGAAGCTTTCTTT. It is translated as CASTRTGGTEAFF.

This clone was seen a few times. The chain has TRBV5-6 and TRBJ2-3; 8 bases map to TRBD1. The V gene's germline CDR1 is SGHDT and CDR2 YYEEEE. The CDR3 is made up of 14 amino acids. The V gene end was trimmed by 2 bases and the J gene end by 3 bases; junction bases not matched to a gene: 2. CDR3 sequence (DNA): TGTGCCAGCAGCTTCCAGGGGGCGACAGATACGCAGTATTTT. Its translation is CASSFQGATDTQYF.

The chain has TRBV5-1 and TRBJ1-2, with TRBD1 matching 7 bases. The V segment lost 4 bases and the J segment 6 bases; nucleotides outside the gene matches: 3. CDR3 length: 12 amino acids. From germline, CDR1 is SGHRS and CDR2 YFSETQ. The CDR3 DNA reads TGCGCCAGCAGCGGGACAGTCAATGGCTACACCTTC. Its protein product is CASSGTVNGYTF.

This clone was seen a single time. CDR3 DNA: TGTGCCAGCAGCTTAGATACTAGCGGGGACGAGCAGTACTTC. Translated, it gives CASSLDTSGDEQYF. V is TRBV7-9 and J is TRBJ2-7, with 10 bases identical to TRBD2. CDR1 SEHNR and CDR2 FQNEAQ come from the germline V gene (reference sequence). Unmatched junction bases numbered 2, after V lost 1 base and J lost 5 bases. The CDR3 covers 14 residues.

The chain is built from TRBV5-1 and TRBJ1-4, with D possibly being TRBD1 (5 bases). V was clipped by 1 base and J by 3 bases, with 13 bases between them. CDR3 length: 16 residues. Per the germline V gene, CDR1 is SGHRS and CDR2 is YFSETQ. The CDR3 region has the DNA TGCGCCAGCAGCTTGCAGGGCCACGCGGCTAATGAAAAACTGTTTTTT. Translating it yields CASSLQGHAANEKLFF.

This clone has only one observation. The DNA of the CDR3 is TGTGCCAGCAGCGTCTTCGGACAGGATTACAATGAGCAGTTCTTC. Its protein is CASSVFGQDYNEQFF. The chain recombines TRBV5-5 with TRBJ2-1; 7 nucleotides match TRBD1. The CDR3 covers 15 residues. Germline values: CDR1 SGHKS, CDR2 YYEKEE (reference sequence). J was trimmed by 4 bases and V by 4 bases; bases with no gene match: 8.

This clone was counted between two and nine times. V and J are TRBV5-1 and TRBJ2-7; 7 bases agree with TRBD1. Germline V gives CDR1 SGHRS, CDR2 YFSETQ. The V segment lost 3 bases and the J segment 2 bases; nucleotides outside the gene matches: 11. The CDR3 runs to 16 residues. CDR3 protein: CASSSGQSLTAYEQYF. The CDR3 nucleotides read TGCGCCAGCAGCTCGGGACAGTCTCTGACGGCCTACGAGCAGTACTTC.

This clone was observed a handful of times. This chain uses TRBV28 with TRBJ1-2, with D uncertain. Germline V gene data show CDR1 as MDHEN and CDR2 as SYDVKM. This CDR3 region has 16 residues. The V and J ends lost 3 bases and 8 bases respectively, with 22 bases between them. CDR3 in DNA: TGTGCCAGCAGTTTTGGAGGTAAGGCGTTGAGAGGAGGCTACACCTTC. Amino acid sequence: CASSFGGKALRGGYTF.

The chain links TRBV6-5 to TRBJ2-7; perhaps TRBD1 as D (5 bases). Trimming shortened V by 2 bases and J by 2 bases, and 16 bases separated the two germline ends. Germline V gives CDR1 MNHEY, CDR2 SVGAGI. CDR3 length: 16 amino acids. CDR3 region: CASSYIGKGITYEQYF. CDR3 coding DNA: TGTGCCAGCAGTTACATTGGGAAGGGGATAACCTACGAGCAGTACTTC.